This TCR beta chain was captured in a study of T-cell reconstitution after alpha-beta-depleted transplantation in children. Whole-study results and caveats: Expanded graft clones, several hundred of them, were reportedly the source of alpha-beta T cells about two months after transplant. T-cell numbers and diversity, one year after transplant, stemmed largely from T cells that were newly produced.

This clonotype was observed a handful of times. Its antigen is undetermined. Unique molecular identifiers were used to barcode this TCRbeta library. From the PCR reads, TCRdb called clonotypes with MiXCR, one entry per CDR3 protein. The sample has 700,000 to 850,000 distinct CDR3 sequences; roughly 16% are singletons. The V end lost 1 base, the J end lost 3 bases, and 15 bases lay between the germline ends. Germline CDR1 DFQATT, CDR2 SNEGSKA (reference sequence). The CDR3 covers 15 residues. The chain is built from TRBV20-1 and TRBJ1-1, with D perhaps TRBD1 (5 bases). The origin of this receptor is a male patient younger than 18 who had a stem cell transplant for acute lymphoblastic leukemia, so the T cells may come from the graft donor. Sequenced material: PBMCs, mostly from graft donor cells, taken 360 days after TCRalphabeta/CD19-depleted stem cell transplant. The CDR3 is CSARGPGRGDTEAFF. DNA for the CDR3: TGCAGTGCTAGAGGGCCGGGGCGAGGGGACACTGAAGCTTTCTTT.